The source of this T cell receptor (beta chain) is a study of blood T cell repertoires in COVID-19. Study-wide background: Sample material is recorded as cDNA or gDNA derived from T cells, B-cell-depleted T cells, or PBMCs.

Authors' data handling: Reference gene primers were amplified, and this amplification served to estimate nucleated cell counts. Assay used: immunoSEQ multiplex PCR; TCRdb lists only in-frame clones, some missing. V, J and clone size reflect that table, while D and trimming were determined from the DNA. The table includes about 100,000 clones, around 64% detected once. The CDR3 is made up of 13 amino acids. The ends were cut back, 5 bases at V and 4 bases at J, with 11 bases in the middle. Germline CDR1 and CDR2: MNHEY and SVGEGT. Input material: peripheral blood. The chain is built from TRBV6-2 or TRBV6-3 and TRBJ1-2; TRBD1 is a possible D gene (6 bases). The receptor was isolated from a woman aged 35 to 49 with acute or convalescent COVID-19. The CDR3 sequence: CASSDRTVYGYTF. The CDR3 DNA follows: TGTGCCAGCAGTGACAGGACAGTCTATGGCTACACCTTC.